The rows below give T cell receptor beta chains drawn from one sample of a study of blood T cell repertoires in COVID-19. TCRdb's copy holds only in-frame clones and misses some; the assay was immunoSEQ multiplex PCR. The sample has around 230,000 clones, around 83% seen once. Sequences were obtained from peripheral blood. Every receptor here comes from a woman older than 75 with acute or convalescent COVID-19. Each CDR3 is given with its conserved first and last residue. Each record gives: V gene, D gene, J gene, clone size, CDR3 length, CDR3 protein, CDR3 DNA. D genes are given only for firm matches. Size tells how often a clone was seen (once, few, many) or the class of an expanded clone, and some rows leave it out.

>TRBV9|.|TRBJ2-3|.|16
CASSPRQSPSTDTQYF
TGTGCCAGCAGCCCTCGACAGAGCCCCAGCACAGATACGCAGTATTTT
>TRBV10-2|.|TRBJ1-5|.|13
CASSDRLNQPQHF
TGCGCCAGCAGTGACCGGTTAAATCAGCCCCAGCATTTT
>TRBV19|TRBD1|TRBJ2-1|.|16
CASSIRAGQGESEQFF
TGTGCCAGTAGCATCCGCGCGGGACAGGGGGAGAGTGAGCAGTTCTTC
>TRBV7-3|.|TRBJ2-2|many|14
CASSLEGAVGELFF
TGTGCCAGCAGCTTGGAGGGGGCGGTCGGGGAGCTGTTTTTT
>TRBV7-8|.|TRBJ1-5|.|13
CASSDRVNQPQHF
TGTGCCAGCAGCGATCGGGTAAATCAGCCCCAGCATTTT
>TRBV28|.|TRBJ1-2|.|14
CASSLSRINYGYTF
TGTGCCAGCAGTTTATCCAGGATTAACTATGGCTACACCTTC
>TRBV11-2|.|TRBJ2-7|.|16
CASSLTGNYRTYEQYF
TGTGCCAGCAGCTTAACAGGGAATTACCGAACCTACGAGCAGTACTTC
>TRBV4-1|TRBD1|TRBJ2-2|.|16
CASSSGQVRVPGELFF
TGCGCCAGCAGTTCCGGACAGGTTCGGGTGCCCGGGGAGCTGTTTTTT
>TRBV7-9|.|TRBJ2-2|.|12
CASSLRVGELFF
TGTGCCAGCAGCTTGAGGGTCGGGGAGCTGTTTTTT
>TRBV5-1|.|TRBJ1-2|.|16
CASSLARGLREGGYTF
TGCGCCAGCAGCTTGGCCCGGGGACTACGAGAGGGTGGCTACACCTTC
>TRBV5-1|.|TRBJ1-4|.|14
CASSLGLSNEKLFF
TGCGCCAGCAGCTTGGGACTGTCTAATGAAAAACTGTTTTTT
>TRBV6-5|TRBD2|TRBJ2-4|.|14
CASTGAGVGNIQYF
TGTGCCAGCACCGGGGCGGGGGTTGGAAACATTCAGTACTTC
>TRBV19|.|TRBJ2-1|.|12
CASGDTGNEQFF
TGTGCCAGTGGGGACACCGGGAATGAGCAGTTCTTC
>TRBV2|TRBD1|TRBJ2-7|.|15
CASSRAGGGPYEQYF
TGTGCCAGCAGCCGGGCAGGGGGCGGCCCCTACGAGCAGTACTTC
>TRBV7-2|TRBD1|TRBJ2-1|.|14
CASSIRQGQNEQFF
TGTGCCAGCAGCATCCGACAGGGACAAAATGAGCAGTTCTTC
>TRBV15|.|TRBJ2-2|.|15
CATSRTHTNTGELFF
TGTGCCACCAGCAGAACCCACACGAACACCGGGGAGCTGTTTTTT
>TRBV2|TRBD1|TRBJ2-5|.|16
CASSVGDRGSKETQYF
TGTGCCAGCAGTGTGGGGGACAGGGGGTCGAAAGAGACCCAGTACTTC
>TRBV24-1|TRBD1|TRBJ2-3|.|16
CATSDPQGVSTDTQYF
TGTGCCACCAGTGACCCACAGGGGGTGAGCACAGATACGCAGTATTTT
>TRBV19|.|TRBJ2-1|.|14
CASSIAEVHNEQFF
TGTGCCAGTAGTATAGCAGAGGTCCACAATGAGCAGTTCTTC
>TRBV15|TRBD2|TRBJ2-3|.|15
CATSVAGGGTDTQYF
TGTGCCACCAGCGTTGCGGGAGGGGGGACAGATACGCAGTATTTT
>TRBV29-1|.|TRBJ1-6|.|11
CSPSLRLPLHF
TGCAGCCCATCCTTGAGATTACCCCTCCACTTT